The clone carrying this T cell receptor (beta chain) was picked up many times. As yet, its antigen is unknown. Germline values: CDR1 DFQATT, CDR2 SNEGSKA (reference sequence). Between the trimmed V and J ends, which lost 6 bases and 4 bases, there was a span of 10 bases. This CDR3 contains 12 residues. This record belongs to a study of neurological immune-mediated disorders. Study conclusions and caveats: The repertoires of 18 of 34 multiple sclerosis patients fell into one related-CDR3 cluster (a possible signature) under phylogenetic grouping.

Time point in this sample: longitudinal time-point 2. Over 200 million TCR-beta sequences from 15-18 subjects came from every sequencing run. Via MiXCR, TCRdb re-called the 5' RACE reads, giving one row per CDR3 protein. The sample consists of tens of thousands of distinct CDR3 sequences, approximately 5.8% of them appearing once. The rearrangement joins TRBV20-1 to TRBJ1-3, with unresolved D. The receptor comes from a woman aged 60-75 years with multiple sclerosis. The specimen was PBMCs. This CDR3 is CSAWLAGNTIYF. In nucleotides, the CDR3 is TGCAGTGCCTGGTTGGCGGGAAACACCATATATTTT.